The clone carrying this TCR beta chain was observed a handful of times. Per the original methods: The authors estimated nucleated cell counts from reference gene primer amplification. TCRdb's table, derived via immunoSEQ multiplex PCR, lists solely in-frame clones and lacks some. V, J and clone size reflect that table, while D and trimming were determined from the DNA. The table has around 160,000 clones, about 84% seen once. These data belong to a study of blood T cell repertoires in COVID-19. Study in general: Acute and convalescent COVID-19 samples came from the United States, Italy and Spain.

This CDR3 has 15 amino acids. The germline V gene encodes CDR1 SGHRS and CDR2 YFSETQ. V was shortened by 3 bases and J by 4 bases, with 17 bases between the two germline ends. Sequenced material: peripheral blood. V gene TRBV5-1 combines with J gene TRBJ2-7; D might be TRBD1 (6 bases). The receptor's source is a man aged 60-69 years with active or convalescent COVID-19. CDR3: CASSWTQGTLYEQYF. The CDR3 DNA reads TGCGCCAGCAGCTGGACACAGGGCACCCTTTACGAGCAGTACTTC.